This T cell receptor (beta chain) came from a study of blood T cell repertoires in COVID-19. CDR3 length equals 14 residues. Germline V CDR1 and CDR2: SQVTM, ANQGSEA. The J segment lost 6 bases and the V segment lost 3 bases, leaving 6 bases of the junction unmatched. In the original processing: Amplification of reference gene primers was used by the study to estimate nucleated cell counts. The data were produced by immunoSEQ multiplex PCR, yet TCRdb's version contains in-frame clones alone and is incomplete. The V and J calls and clone size were taken over from that table, and D and trimming were inferred from the DNA. The sample has fewer than 350,000 clones, roughly 89% seen once; the top ten hold roughly a tenth.

The V call is TRBV29-1, the J call TRBJ2-1, with 9 positions matching TRBD2. The receptor was isolated from a young man with COVID-19, enrolled during active disease. Sequences were obtained from peripheral blood. The CDR3 coding sequence is TGCAGCGTTGAGTGGCGGGGGGGCTTCAATGAGCAGTTCTTC. It is translated as CSVEWRGGFNEQFF.